What follows is one T cell receptor (beta chain) and its context. No antigen is known for it. PCR involved 60 Vbeta and 13 Jbeta primers. Data came from immunoSEQ multiplex PCR; TCRdb stores just in-frame clones and leaves some out. The repertoire holds 100,000 to 150,000 clones, more than 65% seen once, with 3.5% to 4.5% in the top ten. Healthy bone marrow donors formed the donor group. This record belongs to a study of cytomegalovirus exposure and HLA in healthy donors. The overall study: Of 300 to 500 genotyped donors, roughly 81% clustered with self-reported Caucasian donors.

Overall study results and limits: Per a later analysis, HLA-associated TCR beta chains showed more clonal expansion than other, equally common TCR beta chains. A later analysis found common viral pathogens apparently linked to several of the most significant clusters.

From germline, CDR1 is SGHVS and CDR2 FNYEAQ. The V and J ends lost 7 bases and 4 bases respectively, with 13 bases between them. There are 13 residues in the CDR3. The clonotype originates from a man younger than 30 in good health and CMV-seropositive. The sample taken for sequencing was PBMCs. J is TRBJ1-1 and V is TRBV7-6, with D possibly TRBD1 on 5 matching bases. This CDR3 reads CASTMGRSTEAFF. The CDR3 nucleotides read TGTGCCAGCACAATGGGGCGTTCCACTGAAGCTTTCTTT.